The clone carrying this T cell receptor (beta chain) was counted many times. The antigen is undetermined. Axillary draining lymph nodes of breast cancer patients supplied the node samples. TCRdb ran MiXCR on the multiplex PCR reads and lists one entry per CDR3 protein. Here the sample spans some 250,000 distinct CDR3 sequences, less than 40% being singletons. This sample stems from a study of breast tumors, draining lymph nodes, adjacent tissues. CDR1 and CDR2 (germline): LNHDA, SQIVND (reference sequence). Between the trimmed V and J ends, which lost 0 bases and 5 bases, there was a span of 16 bases. The CDR3 has 16 residues. Findings and limits, study-wide: Tumor and nontumor repertoires were significantly more similar in luminal-like than in basal-like breast cancer.

This sequence was found in a female donor with breast cancer. Some clones in this sample may be carry-over from other donors' samples. The specimen sequenced was axillary lymph node tissue. The V call is TRBV19, the J call TRBJ1-2; no clear D gene. The CDR3, as DNA: TGTGCCAGTAGTATAGAGAGTCTCTCAATCGCTTATGGCTACACCTTC. It is translated as CASSIESLSIAYGYTF.